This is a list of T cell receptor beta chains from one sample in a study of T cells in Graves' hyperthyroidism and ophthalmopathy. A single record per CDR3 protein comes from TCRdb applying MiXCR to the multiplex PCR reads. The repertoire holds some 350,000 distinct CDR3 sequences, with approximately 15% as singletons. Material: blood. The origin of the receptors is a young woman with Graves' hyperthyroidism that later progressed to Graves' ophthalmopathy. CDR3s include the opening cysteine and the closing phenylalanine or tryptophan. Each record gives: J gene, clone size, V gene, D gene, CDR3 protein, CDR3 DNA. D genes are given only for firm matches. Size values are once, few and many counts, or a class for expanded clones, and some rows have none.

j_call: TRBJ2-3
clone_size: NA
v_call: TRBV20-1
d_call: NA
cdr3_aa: CSANHGTARRVTDTQYF
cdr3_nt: TGCAGTGCCAACCACGGTACAGCCCGAAGGGTCACAGATACGCAGTATTTT

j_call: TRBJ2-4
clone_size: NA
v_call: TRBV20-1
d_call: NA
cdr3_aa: CSASLWDTKNIQYF
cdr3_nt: TGCAGTGCTAGTCTCTGGGACACCAAAAACATTCAGTACTTC

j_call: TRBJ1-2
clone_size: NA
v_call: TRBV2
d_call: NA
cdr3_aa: CASRVADGNYGYTF
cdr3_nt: TGTGCCAGCAGGGTAGCGGACGGAAACTATGGCTACACCTTC

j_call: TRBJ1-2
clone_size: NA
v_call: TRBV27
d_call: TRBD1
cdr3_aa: CASSFQGATTGYTF
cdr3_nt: TGTGCCAGCAGTTTCCAGGGGGCCACTACCGGCTACACCTTC

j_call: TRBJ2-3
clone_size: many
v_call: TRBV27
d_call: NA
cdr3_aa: CASSLSTSVPTDTQYF
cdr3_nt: TGTGCCAGCAGTTTATCCACCTCCGTCCCCACAGATACGCAGTATTTT

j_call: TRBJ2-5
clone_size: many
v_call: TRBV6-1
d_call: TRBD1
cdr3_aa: CASRTGTGTLETQYF
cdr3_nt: TGTGCCAGCCGCACCGGGACAGGCACGTTAGAGACCCAGTACTTC

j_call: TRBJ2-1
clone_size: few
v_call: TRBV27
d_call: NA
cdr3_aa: CASSLATGFEQFF
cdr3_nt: TGTGCCAGCAGTTTAGCTACAGGATTCGAGCAGTTCTTC

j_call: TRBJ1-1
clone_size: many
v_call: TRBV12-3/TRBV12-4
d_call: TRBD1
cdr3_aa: CASSLAQGTEAFF
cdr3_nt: TGTGCCAGCAGTTTAGCACAGGGGACTGAAGCTTTCTTT

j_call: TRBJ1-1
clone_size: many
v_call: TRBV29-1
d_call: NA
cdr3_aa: CSVAPGRPNTEAFF
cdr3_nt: TGCAGCGTTGCCCCAGGAAGGCCGAACACTGAAGCTTTCTTT

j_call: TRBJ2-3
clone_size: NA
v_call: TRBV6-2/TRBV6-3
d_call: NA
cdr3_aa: CASSYKQGGPSTDTQYF
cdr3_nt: TGTGCCAGCAGTTATAAACAGGGAGGCCCCAGCACAGATACGCAGTATTTT

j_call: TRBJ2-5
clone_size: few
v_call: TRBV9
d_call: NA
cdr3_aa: CASSVLDGGQETQYF
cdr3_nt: TGTGCCAGCAGCGTCCTTGATGGGGGGCAAGAGACCCAGTACTTC

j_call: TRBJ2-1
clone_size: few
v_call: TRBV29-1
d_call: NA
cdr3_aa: CSVVPQGTLYNEQFF
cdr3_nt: TGCAGCGTCGTTCCCCAGGGAACCCTCTACAATGAGCAGTTCTTC

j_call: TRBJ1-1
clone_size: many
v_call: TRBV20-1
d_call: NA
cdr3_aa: CSARGGAREQGNTEAFF
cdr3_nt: TGCAGTGCTAGAGGGGGGGCACGGGAGCAAGGCAACACTGAAGCTTTCTTT

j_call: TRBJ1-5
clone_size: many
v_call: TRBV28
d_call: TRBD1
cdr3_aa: CASSTPRGTGVRQPQHF
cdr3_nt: TGTGCCAGCAGCACCCCCCGCGGGACAGGGGTGAGGCAGCCCCAGCATTTT

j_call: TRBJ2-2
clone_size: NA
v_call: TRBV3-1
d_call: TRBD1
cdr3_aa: CASEAAGGLFF
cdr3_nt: TGTGCCAGCGAGGCAGCAGGGGGGCTGTTTTTT

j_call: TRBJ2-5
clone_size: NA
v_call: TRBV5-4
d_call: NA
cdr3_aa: CASSLTRASDQETQYF
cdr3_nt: TGTGCCAGCAGCTTGACCAGGGCTAGCGACCAAGAGACCCAGTACTTC

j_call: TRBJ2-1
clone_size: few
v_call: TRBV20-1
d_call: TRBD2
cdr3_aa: CSAREVGVLLAGNSEQFF
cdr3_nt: TGCAGTGCTAGAGAGGTAGGGGTGTTACTAGCGGGAAACAGTGAGCAGTTCTTC

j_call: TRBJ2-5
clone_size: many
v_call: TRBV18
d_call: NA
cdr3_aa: CASSPGTGETQYF
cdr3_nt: TGTGCCAGCTCACCGGGGACGGGGGAGACCCAGTACTTC

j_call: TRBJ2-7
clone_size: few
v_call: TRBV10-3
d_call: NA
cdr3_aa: CAISESQGSSYEQYF
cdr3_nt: TGTGCCATCAGTGAGAGCCAGGGGAGCTCCTACGAGCAGTACTTC

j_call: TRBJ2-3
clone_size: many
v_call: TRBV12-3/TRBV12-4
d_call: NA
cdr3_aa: CASSKDGVTDTQYF
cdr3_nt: TGTGCCAGCAGTAAGGACGGAGTAACAGATACGCAGTATTTT

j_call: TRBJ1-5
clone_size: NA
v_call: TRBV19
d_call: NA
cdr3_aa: CASNEGDQPQHF
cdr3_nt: TGTGCCAGTAACGAGGGTGACCAGCCCCAGCATTTT

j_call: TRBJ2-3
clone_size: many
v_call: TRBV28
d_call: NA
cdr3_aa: CASSSITEGDLSTDTQYF
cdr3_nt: TGTGCCAGCAGCTCAATAACCGAGGGGGACTTGAGCACAGATACGCAGTATTTT

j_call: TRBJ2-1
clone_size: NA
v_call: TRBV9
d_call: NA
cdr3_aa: CASSVVPAPQNEQFF
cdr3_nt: TGTGCCAGCAGCGTAGTTCCTGCCCCTCAGAATGAGCAGTTCTTC

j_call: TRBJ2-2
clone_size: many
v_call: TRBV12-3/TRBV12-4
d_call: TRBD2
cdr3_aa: CASSNSGNYGELFF
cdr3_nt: TGTGCCAGCAGTAATAGCGGGAACTACGGGGAGCTGTTTTTT

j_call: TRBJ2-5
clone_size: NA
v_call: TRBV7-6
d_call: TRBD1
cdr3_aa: CASSRLDRENQYF
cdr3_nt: TGTGCCAGCAGCCGACTGGACAGGGAAAATCAGTACTTC

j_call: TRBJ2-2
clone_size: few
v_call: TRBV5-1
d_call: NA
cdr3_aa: CASSLRGETNTGELFF
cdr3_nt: TGCGCCAGCAGCTTGCGGGGAGAGACGAACACCGGGGAGCTGTTTTTT

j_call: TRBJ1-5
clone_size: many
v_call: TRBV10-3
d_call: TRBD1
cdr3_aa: CASNDREDQPQHF
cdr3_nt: TGTGCCAGCAACGACAGGGAAGATCAGCCCCAGCATTTT

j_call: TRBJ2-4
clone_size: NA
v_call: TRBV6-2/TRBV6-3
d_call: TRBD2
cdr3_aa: CASSNAGGAKNIQYF
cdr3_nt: TGTGCCAGCAGTAATGCGGGAGGGGCCAAAAACATTCAGTACTTC

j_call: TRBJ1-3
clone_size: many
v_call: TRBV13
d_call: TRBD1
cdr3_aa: CASSSGQGAGNTIYF
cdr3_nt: TGTGCCAGCAGCTCGGGACAGGGGGCTGGAAACACCATATATTTT

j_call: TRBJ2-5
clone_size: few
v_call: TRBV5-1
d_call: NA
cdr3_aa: CAREGEETQYF
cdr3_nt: TGCGCCAGGGAGGGTGAAGAGACCCAGTACTTC

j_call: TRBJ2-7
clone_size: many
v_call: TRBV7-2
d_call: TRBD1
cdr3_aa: CASSFQTGGEQYF
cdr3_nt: TGTGCCAGCAGCTTCCAAACAGGGGGCGAGCAGTACTTC

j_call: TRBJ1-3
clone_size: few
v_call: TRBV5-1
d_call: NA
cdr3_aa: CASSFGGNTIYF
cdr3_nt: TGCGCCAGCAGCTTCGGTGGAAACACCATATATTTT

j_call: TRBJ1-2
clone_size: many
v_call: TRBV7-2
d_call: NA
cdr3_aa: CASSLQASEKGYGYTF
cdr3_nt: TGTGCCAGCAGCTTACAAGCCAGCGAGAAGGGCTATGGCTACACCTTC

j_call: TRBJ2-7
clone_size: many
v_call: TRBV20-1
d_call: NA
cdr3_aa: CSARAGSSYEQYF
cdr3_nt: TGCAGTGCTAGGGCGGGAAGCTCCTACGAGCAGTACTTC

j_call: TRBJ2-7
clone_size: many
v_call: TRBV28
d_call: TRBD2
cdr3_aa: CASSFKASGSPPYEQYF
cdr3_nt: TGTGCCAGCAGTTTTAAGGCTAGCGGGAGTCCCCCCTACGAGCAGTACTTC

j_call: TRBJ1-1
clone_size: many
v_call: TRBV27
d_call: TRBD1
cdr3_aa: CASSAYGGGARNTEAFF
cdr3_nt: TGTGCCAGCAGTGCCTACGGAGGGGGCGCTAGGAACACTGAAGCTTTCTTT

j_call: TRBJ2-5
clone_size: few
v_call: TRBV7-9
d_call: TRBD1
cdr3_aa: CASSPWTGAKQETQYF
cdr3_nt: TGTGCCAGCAGCCCGTGGACAGGGGCGAAACAAGAGACCCAGTACTTC

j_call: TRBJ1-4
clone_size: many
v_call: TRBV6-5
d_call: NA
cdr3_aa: CASSYDGGPNEKLFF
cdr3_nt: TGTGCCAGCAGTTACGACGGAGGGCCGAATGAAAAACTGTTTTTT

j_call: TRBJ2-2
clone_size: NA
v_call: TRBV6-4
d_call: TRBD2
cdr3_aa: CASSPLAETGELFF
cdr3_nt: TGTGCCAGCAGTCCCCTAGCGGAAACCGGGGAGCTGTTTTTT

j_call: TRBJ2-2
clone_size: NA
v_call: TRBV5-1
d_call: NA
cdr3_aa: CASSLGSGLNTGELFF
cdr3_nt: TGCGCCAGCAGCTTAGGGTCTGGCCTTAACACCGGGGAGCTGTTTTTT

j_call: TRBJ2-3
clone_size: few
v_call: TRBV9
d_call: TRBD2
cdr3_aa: CASSVDLRTIGGLDTQYF
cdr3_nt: TGTGCCAGCAGCGTAGACCTCCGGACTATCGGGGGGTTGGATACGCAGTATTTT

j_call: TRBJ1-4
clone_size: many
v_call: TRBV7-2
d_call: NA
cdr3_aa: CASSLVGGFEKLFF
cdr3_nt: TGTGCCAGCAGCTTAGTGGGGGGGTTCGAAAAACTGTTTTTT

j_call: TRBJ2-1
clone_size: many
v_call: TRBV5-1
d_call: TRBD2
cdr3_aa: CASSQEGLAGGSSYNEQFF
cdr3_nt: TGCGCCAGCAGCCAGGAAGGACTAGCGGGAGGAAGCTCCTACAATGAGCAGTTCTTC

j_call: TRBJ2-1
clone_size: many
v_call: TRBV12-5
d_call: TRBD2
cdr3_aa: CASGLGLAGGNEQFF
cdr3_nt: TGTGCTAGTGGTTTGGGACTAGCGGGGGGGAATGAGCAGTTCTTC

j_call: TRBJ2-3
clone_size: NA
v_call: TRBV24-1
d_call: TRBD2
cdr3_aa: CATSDVAGGDTQYF
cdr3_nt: TGTGCCACCAGTGATGTAGCGGGAGGGGATACGCAGTATTTT

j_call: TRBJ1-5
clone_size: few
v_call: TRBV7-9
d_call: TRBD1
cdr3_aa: CASSPTGEHQPQHF
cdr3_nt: TGTGCCAGCAGCCCGACAGGGGAGCATCAGCCCCAGCATTTT

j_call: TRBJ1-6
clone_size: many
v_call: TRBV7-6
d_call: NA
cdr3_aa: CASSLSGQTNSPLHF
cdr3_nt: TGTGCCAGCAGCTTAAGCGGACAAACGAATTCACCCCTCCACTTT

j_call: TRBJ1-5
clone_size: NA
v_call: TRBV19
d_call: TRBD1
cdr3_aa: CAGGDPRTGGFGNQPQHF
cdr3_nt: TGTGCCGGGGGGGATCCACGGACAGGGGGATTCGGCAATCAGCCCCAGCATTTT

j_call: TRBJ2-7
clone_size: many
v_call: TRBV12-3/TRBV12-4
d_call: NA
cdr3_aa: CASSLNGGFSYEQYF
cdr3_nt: TGTGCCAGCAGTTTGAATGGAGGGTTTTCCTACGAGCAGTACTTC

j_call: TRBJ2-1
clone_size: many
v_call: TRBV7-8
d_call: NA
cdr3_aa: CASSLWGRESYNEQFF
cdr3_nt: TGTGCCAGCAGCTTATGGGGGCGGGAGTCGTACAATGAGCAGTTCTTC

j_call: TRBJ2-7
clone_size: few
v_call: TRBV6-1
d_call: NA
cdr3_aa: CASRDPRRSGEQYF
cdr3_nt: TGTGCCAGCAGGGATCCAAGGAGATCAGGCGAGCAGTACTTC

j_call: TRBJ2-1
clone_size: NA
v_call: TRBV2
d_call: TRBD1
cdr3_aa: CASVPTGGQFF
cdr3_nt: TGTGCCAGCGTCCCCACAGGGGGGCAGTTCTTC

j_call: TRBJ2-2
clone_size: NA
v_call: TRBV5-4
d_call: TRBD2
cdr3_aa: CASSLARTSNTGELFF
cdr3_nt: TGTGCCAGCAGCTTGGCACGGACTAGCAACACCGGGGAGCTGTTTTTT

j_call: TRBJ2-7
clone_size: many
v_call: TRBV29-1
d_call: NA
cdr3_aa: CSVASGRRYEQYF
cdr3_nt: TGCAGCGTTGCCTCGGGACGGCGCTACGAGCAGTACTTC

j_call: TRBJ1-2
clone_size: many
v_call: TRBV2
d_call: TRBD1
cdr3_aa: CASGQGVRGYTF
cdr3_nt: TGTGCCAGTGGACAGGGGGTTAGGGGCTACACCTTC